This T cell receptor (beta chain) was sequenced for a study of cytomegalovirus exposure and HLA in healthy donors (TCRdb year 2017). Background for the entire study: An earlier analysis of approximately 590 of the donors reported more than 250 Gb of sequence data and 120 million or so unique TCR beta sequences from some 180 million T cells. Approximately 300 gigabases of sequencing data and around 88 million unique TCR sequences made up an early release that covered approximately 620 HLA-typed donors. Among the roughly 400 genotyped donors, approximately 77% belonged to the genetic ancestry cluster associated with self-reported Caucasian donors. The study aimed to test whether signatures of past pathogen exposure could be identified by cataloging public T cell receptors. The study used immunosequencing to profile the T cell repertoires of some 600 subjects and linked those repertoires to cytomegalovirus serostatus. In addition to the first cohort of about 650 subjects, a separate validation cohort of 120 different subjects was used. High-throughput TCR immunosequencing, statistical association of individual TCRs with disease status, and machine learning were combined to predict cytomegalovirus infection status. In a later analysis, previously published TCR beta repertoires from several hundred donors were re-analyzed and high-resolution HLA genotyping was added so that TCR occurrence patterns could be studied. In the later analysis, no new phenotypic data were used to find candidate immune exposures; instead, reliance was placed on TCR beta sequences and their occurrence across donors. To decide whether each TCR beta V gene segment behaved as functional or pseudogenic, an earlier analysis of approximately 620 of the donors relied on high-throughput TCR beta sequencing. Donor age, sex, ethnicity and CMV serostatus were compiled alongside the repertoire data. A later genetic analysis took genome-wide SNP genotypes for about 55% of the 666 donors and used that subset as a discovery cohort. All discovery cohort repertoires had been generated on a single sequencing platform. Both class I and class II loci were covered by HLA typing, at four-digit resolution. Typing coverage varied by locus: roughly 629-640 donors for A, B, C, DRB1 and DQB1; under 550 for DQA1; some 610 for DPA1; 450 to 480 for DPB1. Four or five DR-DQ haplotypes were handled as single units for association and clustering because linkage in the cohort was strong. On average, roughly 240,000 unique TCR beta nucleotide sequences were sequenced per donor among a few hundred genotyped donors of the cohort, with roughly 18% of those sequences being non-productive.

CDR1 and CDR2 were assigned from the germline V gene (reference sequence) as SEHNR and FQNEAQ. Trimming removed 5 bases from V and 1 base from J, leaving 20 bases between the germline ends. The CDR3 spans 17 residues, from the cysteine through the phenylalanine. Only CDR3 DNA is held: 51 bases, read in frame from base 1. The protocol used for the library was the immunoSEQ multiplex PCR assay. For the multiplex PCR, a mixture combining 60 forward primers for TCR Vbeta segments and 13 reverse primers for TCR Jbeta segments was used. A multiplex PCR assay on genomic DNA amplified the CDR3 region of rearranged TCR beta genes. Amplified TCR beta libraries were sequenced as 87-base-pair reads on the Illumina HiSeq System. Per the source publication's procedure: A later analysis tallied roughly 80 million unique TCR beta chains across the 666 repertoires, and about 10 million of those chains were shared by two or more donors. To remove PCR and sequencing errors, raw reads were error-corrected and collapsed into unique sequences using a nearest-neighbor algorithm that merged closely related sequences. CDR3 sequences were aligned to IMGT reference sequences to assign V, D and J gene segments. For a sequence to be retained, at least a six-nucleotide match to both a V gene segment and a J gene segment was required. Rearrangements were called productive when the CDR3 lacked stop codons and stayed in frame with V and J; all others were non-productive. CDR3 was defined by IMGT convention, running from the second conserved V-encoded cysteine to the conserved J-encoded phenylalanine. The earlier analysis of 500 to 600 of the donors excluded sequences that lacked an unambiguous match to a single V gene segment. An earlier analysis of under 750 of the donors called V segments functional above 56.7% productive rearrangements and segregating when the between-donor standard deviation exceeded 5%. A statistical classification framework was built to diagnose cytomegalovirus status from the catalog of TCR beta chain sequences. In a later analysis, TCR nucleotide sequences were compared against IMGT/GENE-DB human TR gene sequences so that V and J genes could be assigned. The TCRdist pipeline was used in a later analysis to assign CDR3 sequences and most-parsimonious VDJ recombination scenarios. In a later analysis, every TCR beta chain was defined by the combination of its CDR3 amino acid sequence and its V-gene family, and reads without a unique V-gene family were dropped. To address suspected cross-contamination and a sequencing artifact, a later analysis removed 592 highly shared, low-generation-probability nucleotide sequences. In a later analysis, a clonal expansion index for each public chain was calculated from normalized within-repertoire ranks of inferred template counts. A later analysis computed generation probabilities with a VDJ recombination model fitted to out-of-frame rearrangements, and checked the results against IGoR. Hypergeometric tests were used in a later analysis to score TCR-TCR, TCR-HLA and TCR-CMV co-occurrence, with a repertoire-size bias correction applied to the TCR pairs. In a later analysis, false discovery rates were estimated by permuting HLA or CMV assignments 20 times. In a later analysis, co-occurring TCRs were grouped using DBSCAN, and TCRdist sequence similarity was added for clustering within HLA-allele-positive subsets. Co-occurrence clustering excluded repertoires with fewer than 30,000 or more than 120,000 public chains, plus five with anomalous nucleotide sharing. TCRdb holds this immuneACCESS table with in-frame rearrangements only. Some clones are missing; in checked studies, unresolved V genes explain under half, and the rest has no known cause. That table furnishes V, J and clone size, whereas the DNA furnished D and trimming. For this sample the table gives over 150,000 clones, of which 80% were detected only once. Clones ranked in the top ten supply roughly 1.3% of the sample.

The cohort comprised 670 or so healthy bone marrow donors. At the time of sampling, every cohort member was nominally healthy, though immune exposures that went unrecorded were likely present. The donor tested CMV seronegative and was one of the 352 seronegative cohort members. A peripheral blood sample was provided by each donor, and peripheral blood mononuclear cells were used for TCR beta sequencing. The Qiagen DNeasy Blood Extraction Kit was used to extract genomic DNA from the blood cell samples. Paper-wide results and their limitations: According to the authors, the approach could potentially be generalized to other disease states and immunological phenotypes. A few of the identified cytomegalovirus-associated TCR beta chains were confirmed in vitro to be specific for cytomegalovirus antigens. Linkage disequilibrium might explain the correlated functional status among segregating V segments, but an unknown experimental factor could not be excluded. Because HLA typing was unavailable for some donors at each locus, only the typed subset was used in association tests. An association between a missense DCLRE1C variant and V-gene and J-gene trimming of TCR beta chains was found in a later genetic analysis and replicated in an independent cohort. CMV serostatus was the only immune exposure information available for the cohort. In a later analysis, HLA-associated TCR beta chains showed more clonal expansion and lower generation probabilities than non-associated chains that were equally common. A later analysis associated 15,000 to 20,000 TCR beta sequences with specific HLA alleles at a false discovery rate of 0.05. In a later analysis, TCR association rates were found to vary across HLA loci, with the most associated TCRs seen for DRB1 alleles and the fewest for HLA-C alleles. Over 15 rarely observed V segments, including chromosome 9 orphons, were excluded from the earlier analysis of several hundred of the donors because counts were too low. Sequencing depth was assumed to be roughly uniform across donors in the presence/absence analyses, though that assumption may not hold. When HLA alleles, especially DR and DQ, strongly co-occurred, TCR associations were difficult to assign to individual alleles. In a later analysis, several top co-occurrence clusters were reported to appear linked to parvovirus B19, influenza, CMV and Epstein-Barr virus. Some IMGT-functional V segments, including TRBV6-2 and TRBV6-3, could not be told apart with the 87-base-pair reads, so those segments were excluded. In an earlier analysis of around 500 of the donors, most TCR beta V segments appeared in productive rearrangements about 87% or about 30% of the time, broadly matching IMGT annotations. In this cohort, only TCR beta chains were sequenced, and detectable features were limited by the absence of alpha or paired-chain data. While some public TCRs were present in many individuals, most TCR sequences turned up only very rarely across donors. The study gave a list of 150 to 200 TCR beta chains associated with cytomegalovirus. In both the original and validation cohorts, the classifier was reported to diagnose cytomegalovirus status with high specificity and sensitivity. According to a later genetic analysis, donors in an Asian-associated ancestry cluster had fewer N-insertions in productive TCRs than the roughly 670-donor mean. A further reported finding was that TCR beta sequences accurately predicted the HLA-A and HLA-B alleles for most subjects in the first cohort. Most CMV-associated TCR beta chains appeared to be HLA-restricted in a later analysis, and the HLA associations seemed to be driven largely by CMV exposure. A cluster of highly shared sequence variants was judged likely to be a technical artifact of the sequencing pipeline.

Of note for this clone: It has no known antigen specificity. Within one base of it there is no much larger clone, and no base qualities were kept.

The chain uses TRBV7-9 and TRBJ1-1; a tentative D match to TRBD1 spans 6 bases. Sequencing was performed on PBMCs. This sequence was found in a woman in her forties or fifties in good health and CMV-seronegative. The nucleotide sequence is TGTGCCAGCAGCCGTCGGGGGGGACACGAAAAGAACACTGAAGCTTTCTTT. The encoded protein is CASSRRGGHEKNTEAFF.